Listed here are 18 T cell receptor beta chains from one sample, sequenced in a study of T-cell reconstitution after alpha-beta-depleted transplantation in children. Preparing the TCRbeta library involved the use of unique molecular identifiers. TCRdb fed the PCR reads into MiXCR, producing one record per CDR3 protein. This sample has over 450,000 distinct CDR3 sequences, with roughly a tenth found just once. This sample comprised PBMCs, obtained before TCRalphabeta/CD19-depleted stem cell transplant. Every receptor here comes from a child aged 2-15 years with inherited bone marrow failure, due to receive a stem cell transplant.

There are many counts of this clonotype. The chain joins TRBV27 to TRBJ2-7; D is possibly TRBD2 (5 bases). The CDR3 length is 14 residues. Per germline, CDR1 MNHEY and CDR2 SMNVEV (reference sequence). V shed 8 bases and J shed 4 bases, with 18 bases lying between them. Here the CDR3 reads CASGLGVGRYEQYF. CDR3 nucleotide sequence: TGTGCCAGCGGACTCGGGGTAGGGAGATACGAGCAGTACTTC.

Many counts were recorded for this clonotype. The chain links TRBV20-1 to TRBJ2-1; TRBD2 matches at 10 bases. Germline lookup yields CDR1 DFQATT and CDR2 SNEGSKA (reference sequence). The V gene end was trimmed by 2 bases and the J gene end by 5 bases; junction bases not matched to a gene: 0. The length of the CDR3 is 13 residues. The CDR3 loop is CSARTSGDNEQFF. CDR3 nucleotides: TGCAGTGCTAGAACTAGCGGGGACAATGAGCAGTTCTTC.

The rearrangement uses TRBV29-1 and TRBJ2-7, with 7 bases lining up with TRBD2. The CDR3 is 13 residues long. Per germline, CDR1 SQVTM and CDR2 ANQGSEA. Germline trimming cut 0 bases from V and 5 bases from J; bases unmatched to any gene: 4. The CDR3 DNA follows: TGCAGCGTTGAAGAGGCAGCGGGAAACGAGCAGTACTTC. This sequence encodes CSVEEAAGNEQYF.

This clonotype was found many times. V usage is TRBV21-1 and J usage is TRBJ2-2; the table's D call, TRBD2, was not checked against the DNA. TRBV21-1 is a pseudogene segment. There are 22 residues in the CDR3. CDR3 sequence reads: CASSKTKSVSSGTSGNTGELFF. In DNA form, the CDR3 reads TGTGCCAGCAGCAAAACGAAGTCGGTGTCCTCCGGGACTAGCGGGAACACCGGGGAGCTGTTTTTT.

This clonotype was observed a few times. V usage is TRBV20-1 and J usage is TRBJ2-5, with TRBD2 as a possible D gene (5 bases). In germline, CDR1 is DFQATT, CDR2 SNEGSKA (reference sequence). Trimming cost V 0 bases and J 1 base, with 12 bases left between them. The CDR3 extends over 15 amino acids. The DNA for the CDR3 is TGCAGTGCTAGAGATTTTGTCCGGGGCCAAGAGACCCAGTACTTC. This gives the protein CSARDFVRGQETQYF.

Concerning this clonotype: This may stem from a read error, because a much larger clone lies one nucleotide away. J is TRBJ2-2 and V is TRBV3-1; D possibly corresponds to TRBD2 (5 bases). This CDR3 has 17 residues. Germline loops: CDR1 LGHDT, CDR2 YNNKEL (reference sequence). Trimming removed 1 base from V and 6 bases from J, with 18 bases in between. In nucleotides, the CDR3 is TGTGCCAGCAGCCAAGTCCCTAGCAGTGTCCCACCCGGGGAGCTGTTTTTT. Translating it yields CASSQVPSSVPPGELFF.

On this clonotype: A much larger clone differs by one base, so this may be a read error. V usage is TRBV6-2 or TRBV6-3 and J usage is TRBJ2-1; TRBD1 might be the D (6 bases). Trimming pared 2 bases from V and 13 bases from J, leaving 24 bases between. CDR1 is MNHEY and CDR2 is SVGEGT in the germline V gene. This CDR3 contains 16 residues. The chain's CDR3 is CASSYRSSPSKGDQFF. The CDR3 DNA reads TGTGCCAGCAGTTACCGGTCTAGCCCCTCGAAGGGGGACCAGTTCTTC.

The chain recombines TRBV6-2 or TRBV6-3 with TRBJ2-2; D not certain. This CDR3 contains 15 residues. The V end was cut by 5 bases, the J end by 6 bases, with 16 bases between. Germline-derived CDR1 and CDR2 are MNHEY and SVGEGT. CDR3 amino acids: CASSLINMAAGELFF. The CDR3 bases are TGTGCCAGCAGTCTGATAAATATGGCCGCCGGGGAGCTGTTTTTT.

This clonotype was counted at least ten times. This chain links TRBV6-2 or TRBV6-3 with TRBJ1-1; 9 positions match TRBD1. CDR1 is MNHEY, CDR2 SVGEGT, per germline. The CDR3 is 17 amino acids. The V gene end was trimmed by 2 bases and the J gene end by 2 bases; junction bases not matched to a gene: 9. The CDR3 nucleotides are TGTGCCAGCAGTTACCTCCCGGGACAGGGAATAAACACTGAAGCTTTCTTT. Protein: CASSYLPGQGINTEAFF.

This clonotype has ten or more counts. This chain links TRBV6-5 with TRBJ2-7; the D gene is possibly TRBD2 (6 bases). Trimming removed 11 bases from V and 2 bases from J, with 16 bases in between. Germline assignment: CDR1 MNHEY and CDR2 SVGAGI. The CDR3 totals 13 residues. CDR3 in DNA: TGTGCCTCATATCGGGAGACACCCTACGAGCAGTACTTC. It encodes CASYRETPYEQYF.

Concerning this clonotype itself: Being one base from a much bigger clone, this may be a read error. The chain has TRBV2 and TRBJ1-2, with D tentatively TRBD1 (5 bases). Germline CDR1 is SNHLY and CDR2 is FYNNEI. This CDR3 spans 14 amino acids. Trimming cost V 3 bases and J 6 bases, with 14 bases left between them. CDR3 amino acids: CASSEPRVNDGYTF. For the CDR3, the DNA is TGTGCCAGCAGTGAGCCCAGGGTGAACGATGGCTACACCTTC.

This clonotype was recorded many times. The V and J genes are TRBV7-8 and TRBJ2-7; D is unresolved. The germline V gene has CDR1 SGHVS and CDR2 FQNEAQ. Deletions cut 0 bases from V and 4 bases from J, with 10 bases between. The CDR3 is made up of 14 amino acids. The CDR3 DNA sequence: TGTGCCAGCAGCTTAGCGGGAATAAAGTACGAGCAGTACTTC. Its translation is CASSLAGIKYEQYF.

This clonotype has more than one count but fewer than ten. The CDR3 nucleotides read TGTGCCAGCAGTTTAGAGGGCGGGACCTACAATGAGCAGTTCTTC. It is translated as CASSLEGGTYNEQFF. The chain combines TRBV12-3 or TRBV12-4 with TRBJ2-1; a possible D gene is TRBD2 (6 bases). Deletions cut 1 base from V and 2 bases from J, with 9 bases between. The CDR3 has 15 amino acids.

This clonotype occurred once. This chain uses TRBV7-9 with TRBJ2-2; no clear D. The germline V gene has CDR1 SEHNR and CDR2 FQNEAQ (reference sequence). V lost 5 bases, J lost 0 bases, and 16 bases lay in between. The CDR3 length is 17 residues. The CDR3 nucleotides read TGTGCCAGCAGCCGCGAGTTAACCCCTTCGAACACCGGGGAGCTGTTTTTT. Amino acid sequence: CASSRELTPSNTGELFF.

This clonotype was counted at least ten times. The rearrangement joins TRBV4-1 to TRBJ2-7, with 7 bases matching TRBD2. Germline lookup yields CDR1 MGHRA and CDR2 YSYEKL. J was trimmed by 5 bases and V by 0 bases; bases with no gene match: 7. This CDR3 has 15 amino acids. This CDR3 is CASSQESPSGHEQYF. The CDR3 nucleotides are TGCGCCAGCAGCCAAGAAAGCCCTAGCGGCCACGAGCAGTACTTC.

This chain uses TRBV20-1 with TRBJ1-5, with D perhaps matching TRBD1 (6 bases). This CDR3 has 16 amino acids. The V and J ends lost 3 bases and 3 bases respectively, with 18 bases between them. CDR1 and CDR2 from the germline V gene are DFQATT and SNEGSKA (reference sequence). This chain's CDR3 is CSARGQGNRFNQPQHF. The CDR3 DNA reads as TGCAGTGCTAGGGGGCAGGGGAATAGGTTCAATCAGCCCCAGCATTTT.

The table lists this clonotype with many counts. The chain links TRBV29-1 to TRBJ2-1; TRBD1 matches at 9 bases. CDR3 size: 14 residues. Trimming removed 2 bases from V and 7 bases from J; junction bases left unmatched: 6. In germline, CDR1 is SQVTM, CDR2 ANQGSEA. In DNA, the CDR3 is TGCAGCGTTGAACTTATGACAGGGGGGAATGAGCAGTTCTTC. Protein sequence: CSVELMTGGNEQFF.

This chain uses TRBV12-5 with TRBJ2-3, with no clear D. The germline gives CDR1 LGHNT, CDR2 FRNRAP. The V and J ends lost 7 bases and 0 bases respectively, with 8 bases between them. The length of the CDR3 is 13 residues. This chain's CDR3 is CASAADSTDTQYF. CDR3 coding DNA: TGTGCTAGTGCCGCGGACAGCACAGATACGCAGTATTTT.